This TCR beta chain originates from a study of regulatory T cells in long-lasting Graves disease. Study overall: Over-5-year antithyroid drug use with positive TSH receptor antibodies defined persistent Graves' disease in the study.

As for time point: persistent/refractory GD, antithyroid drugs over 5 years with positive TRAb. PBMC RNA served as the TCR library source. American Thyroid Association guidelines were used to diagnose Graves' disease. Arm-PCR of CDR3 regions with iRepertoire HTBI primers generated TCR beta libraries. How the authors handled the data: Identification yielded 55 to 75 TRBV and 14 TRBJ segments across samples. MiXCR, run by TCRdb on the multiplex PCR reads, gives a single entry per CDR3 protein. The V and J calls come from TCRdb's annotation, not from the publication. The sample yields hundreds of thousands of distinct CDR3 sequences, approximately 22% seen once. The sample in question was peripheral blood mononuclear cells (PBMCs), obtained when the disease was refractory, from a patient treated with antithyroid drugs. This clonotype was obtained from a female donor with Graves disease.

CDR3 sequence: CASTIGSDTEAFF. The CDR3 region has the DNA TGTGCCAGCACGATCGGGTCAGACACTGAAGCTTTCTTT. The chain links TRBV6-1 to TRBJ1-1; D not resolved. Germline CDR1 reads MNHNS; CDR2 reads SASEGT. This CDR3 spans 13 amino acids. V dropped 7 bases and J dropped 3 bases, with 12 bases sitting between them.